These 5 T cell receptor beta chains came from one sample sequenced in a study of identical twins. TCRdb independently ran MiXCR on the 5' RACE reads; one entry per CDR3 protein. The sample shows roughly 720,000 distinct CDR3 sequences, about 20% of them seen only once. The same specimen was also included in a second study, on T cells expressing NK-cell markers.

The sequencing input was PBMCs. These receptors were taken from a woman aged 18-29 years in good health.

The rearrangement uses TRBV27 and TRBJ2-2; D is undetermined. The CDR3 is 14 amino acids. V was clipped by 7 bases and J by 4 bases, with 13 bases between them. The germline CDR1 and CDR2 sequences are MNHEY and SMNVEV (reference sequence). CDR3 region: CASTQTRITGELFF. The CDR3 DNA reads TGTGCCAGCACCCAGACCAGGATCACCGGGGAGCTGTTTTTT.

J is TRBJ2-5 and V is TRBV20-1; 12 nucleotides align to TRBD2. Germline trimming cut 4 bases from V and 0 bases from J; bases unmatched to any gene: 3. Germline V lookup: CDR1 DFQATT, CDR2 SNEGSKA (reference sequence). The CDR3 spans 15 residues. The CDR3 sequence: CSATRTSGNQETQYF. CDR3 in DNA: TGCAGTGCTACCAGGACTAGCGGGAACCAAGAGACCCAGTACTTC.

The rearrangement uses TRBV5-1 and TRBJ2-3; D unresolved. V lost 5 bases to trimming and J lost 1 base, with 23 bases between them. Germline lookup yields CDR1 SGHRS and CDR2 YFSETQ. The CDR3 consists of 18 residues. Written as DNA, the CDR3 is TGCGCCAGCAGTCACCACGTCGGCCGCGAAAAGGGCACAGATACGCAGTATTTT. Amino acids: CASSHHVGREKGTDTQYF.

This clonotype turned up a few times. The rearrangement joins TRBV20-1 to TRBJ1-6; no clear D. The CDR3 is made up of 13 amino acids. The V gene's germline CDR1 is DFQATT and CDR2 SNEGSKA (reference sequence). The V end lost 6 bases, the J end lost 7 bases, and 13 bases lay between the germline ends. CDR3 bases: TGCAGTGCCATGGATATGGGCAATTCACCCCTCCACTTT. It yields the protein CSAMDMGNSPLHF.

This clonotype showed up just a few times. The V call is TRBV11-2, the J call TRBJ2-2; D is unclear. CDR3 length: 14 amino acids. Trimming pared 5 bases from V and 6 bases from J, leaving 13 bases between. CDR1 and CDR2 (germline): SGHAT, FQNNGV. The CDR3 loop reads CASSATRTAGELFF. CDR3 nucleotide sequence: TGTGCCAGCAGCGCAACCCGAACGGCCGGGGAGCTGTTTTTT.